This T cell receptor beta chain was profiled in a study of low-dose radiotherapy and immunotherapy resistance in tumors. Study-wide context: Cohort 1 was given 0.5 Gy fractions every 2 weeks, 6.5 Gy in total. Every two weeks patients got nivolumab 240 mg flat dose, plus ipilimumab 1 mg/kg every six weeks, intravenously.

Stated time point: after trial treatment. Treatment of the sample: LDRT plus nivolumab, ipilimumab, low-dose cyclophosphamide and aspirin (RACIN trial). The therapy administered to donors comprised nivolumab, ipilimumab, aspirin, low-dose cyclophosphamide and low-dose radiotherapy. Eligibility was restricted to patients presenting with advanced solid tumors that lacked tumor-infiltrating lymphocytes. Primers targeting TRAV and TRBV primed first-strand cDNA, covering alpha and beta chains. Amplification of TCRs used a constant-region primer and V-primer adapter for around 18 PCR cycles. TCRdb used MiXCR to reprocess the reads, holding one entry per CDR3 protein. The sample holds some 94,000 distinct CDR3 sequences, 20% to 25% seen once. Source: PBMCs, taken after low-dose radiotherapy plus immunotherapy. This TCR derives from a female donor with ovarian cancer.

Written as DNA, the CDR3 is TGCGCCAGCAGCTATGGACAGACAACTAATGAAAAACTGTTTTTT. This encodes CASSYGQTTNEKLFF. The chain employs TRBV5-1 and TRBJ1-4; D is perhaps TRBD1 (6 bases). The CDR3 has 15 amino acids. V gave up 3 bases and J gave up 0 bases, with 9 bases separating them. The germline V gene encodes CDR1 SGHRS and CDR2 YFSETQ. Based on the CDR3 plus reference TRBV5-1 and TRBJ1-4, the full variable domain is KAGVTQTPRYLIKTRGQQVTLSCSPISGHRSVSWYQQTPGQGLQFLFEYFSETQRNKGNFPGRFSGRQFSNSRSEMNVSTLELGDSALYLCASSYGQTTNEKLFFGSGTQLSVL.